This is a list of T cell receptor beta chains from one sample in a study of T cells in Graves' hyperthyroidism and ophthalmopathy. TCRdb re-analysed the multiplex PCR reads in MiXCR, keeping a single row per CDR3 protein. In the table there are roughly 570,000 distinct CDR3 sequences, 35% to 55% of which are singletons. Sequenced: peripheral blood or thyroid tissue (not recorded which). These receptors were obtained from an adult woman with Graves' disease, either hyperthyroidism or ophthalmopathy (not recorded which). The CDR3 runs from the conserved cysteine through the conserved F or W. Fields, in order: J gene, D gene, V gene, clone size, CDR3 protein, CDR3 DNA. A D gene is named only where the DNA matches it firmly. Only part of the rows carry a size: once, few, many, or a class if the clone is expanded.

J: TRBJ1-1; D: .; V: TRBV20-1; size: many; CDR3: CSARAHRAEAFF; DNA: TGCAGTGCTAGGGCCCATCGGGCCGAAGCTTTCTTT
J: TRBJ2-5; D: TRBD2; V: TRBV15; size: few; CDR3: CATSRAGGSMETQYF; DNA: TGTGCCACCAGCAGAGCCGGCGGGAGTATGGAGACCCAGTACTTC
J: TRBJ2-6; D: TRBD1; V: TRBV2; size: .; CDR3: CASSGQGSSGANVLTF; DNA: TGTGCCAGCAGTGGACAGGGTAGCTCTGGGGCCAACGTCCTGACTTTC
J: TRBJ2-5; D: TRBD2; V: TRBV7-9; size: .; CDR3: CASSPTTSGRGETQYF; DNA: TGTGCCAGCAGCCCGACGACTAGCGGGAGAGGTGAGACCCAGTACTTC
J: TRBJ2-5; D: TRBD2; V: TRBV4-1; size: many; CDR3: CASSQDKLAGGETQYF; DNA: TGCGCCAGCAGCCAAGATAAGCTAGCGGGAGGAGAGACCCAGTACTTC
J: TRBJ1-1; D: .; V: TRBV12-3/TRBV12-4; size: few; CDR3: CASSQQGGAFF; DNA: TGTGCCAGCAGCCAACAGGGAGGAGCTTTCTTT
J: TRBJ1-5; D: .; V: TRBV7-9; size: .; CDR3: CATRRVDGVPFRNQPQHF; DNA: TGTGCCACCCGGCGGGTTGACGGGGTCCCTTTTCGGAATCAGCCCCAGCATTTT
J: TRBJ2-2; D: .; V: TRBV5-1; size: .; CDR3: CASSLAQSVSGELFF; DNA: TGCGCCAGCAGCTTGGCACAGTCGGTATCCGGGGAGCTGTTTTTT
J: TRBJ2-6; D: TRBD2; V: TRBV6-1; size: many; CDR3: CATHRGGASGANVLTF; DNA: TGTGCCACTCACCGGGGGGGGGCCTCTGGGGCCAACGTCCTGACTTTC
J: TRBJ2-7; D: .; V: TRBV9; size: .; CDR3: CASSNWGGGAGSLNHIGMNEQYF; DNA: TGTGCCAGCAGTAACTGGGGGGGGGGCGCCGGCAGCTTGAACCACATCGGGATGAACGAGCAGTACTTC
J: TRBJ1-4; D: .; V: TRBV6-1; size: .; CDR3: CASSPFGGRAEKLFF; DNA: TGTGCCAGCAGCCCATTTGGAGGGAGGGCTGAAAAACTGTTTTTT
J: TRBJ2-6; D: .; V: TRBV19; size: .; CDR3: CASSTMGYSGANVLTF; DNA: TGTGCCAGTAGTACCATGGGGTACTCTGGGGCCAACGTCCTGACTTTC
J: TRBJ2-5; D: .; V: TRBV29-1; size: .; CDR3: CSVLGETQYF; DNA: TGCAGCGTTCTTGGGGAGACCCAGTACTTC
J: TRBJ1-1; D: .; V: TRBV10-3; size: .; CDR3: CAIRGGQLNTEAFF; DNA: TGTGCCATCAGGGGAGGACAGTTGAACACTGAAGCTTTCTTT
J: TRBJ2-5; D: .; V: TRBV6-5; size: many; CDR3: CASSYVESQETQYF; DNA: TGTGCCAGCAGTTACGTGGAGTCCCAAGAGACCCAGTACTTC
J: TRBJ2-5; D: TRBD1; V: TRBV29-1; size: .; CDR3: CSVKPGQGGKTQYF; DNA: TGCAGCGTGAAACCGGGACAGGGTGGAAAGACCCAGTACTTC
J: TRBJ1-1; D: TRBD1; V: TRBV6-4; size: .; CDR3: CASSEGQAGMAEAFF; DNA: TGTGCCAGCAGTGAGGGACAGGCGGGTATGGCTGAAGCTTTCTTT
J: TRBJ1-3; D: .; V: TRBV15; size: .; CDR3: CATSRLRASGNTIYF; DNA: TGTGCCACCAGCAGATTGCGGGCTAGCGGGAACACCATATATTTT
J: TRBJ2-7; D: TRBD1; V: TRBV7-9; size: .; CDR3: CASSFGQESYEQYF; DNA: TGTGCCAGCAGCTTCGGACAGGAGTCCTACGAGCAGTACTTC
J: TRBJ1-1; D: .; V: TRBV2; size: many; CDR3: CASRRAGDLEAFF; DNA: TGTGCCAGCAGGAGGGCAGGGGACCTTGAAGCTTTCTTT
J: TRBJ1-3; D: .; V: TRBV12-3/TRBV12-4; size: .; CDR3: CASAAGNTIYF; DNA: TGTGCCAGCGCAGCTGGAAACACCATATATTTT
J: TRBJ1-1; D: .; V: TRBV20-1; size: .; CDR3: CSASWGAENTEAFF; DNA: TGCAGTGCATCGTGGGGGGCCGAGAACACTGAAGCTTTCTTT
J: TRBJ1-4; D: TRBD1; V: TRBV10-3; size: many; CDR3: CAISGVATSRGDNEKLFF; DNA: TGTGCCATCAGTGGAGTCGCCACCTCCAGGGGGGATAATGAAAAACTGTTTTTT
J: TRBJ2-2; D: TRBD2; V: TRBV2; size: many; CDR3: CACPGSGENTGELFF; DNA: TGTGCCTGTCCGGGGAGCGGGGAGAACACCGGGGAGCTGTTTTTT